This TCR beta chain originates from a study of response to subunit inactivated influenza vaccine. Study-wide results and limits: New T cells are recruited in small numbers by each seasonal influenza vaccination, according to the authors' suggestion.

TCRdb redid the calling of the RT-PCR reads with MiXCR, one entry per CDR3 protein. Of approximately 160,000 distinct CDR3 sequences listed, around 11% are singletons. V dropped 3 bases and J dropped 2 bases, with 11 bases sitting between them. The germline V gene has CDR1 SGHAT and CDR2 FQNNGV. The CDR3 runs 15 residues. About this clonotype: Its antigen is undetermined.

This sample comprised CD8+ T cells sorted from PBMCs, obtained around 25 months after vaccination. This TCR derives from a man aged 45-69 years who received an inactivated influenza vaccine. The chain joins TRBV11-2 to TRBJ2-4; perhaps TRBD1 as D (5 bases). The CDR3 DNA follows: TGTGCCAGCAGCTTTTTAGGGGCCACCAAAAACATTCAGTACTTC. Translated, it gives CASSFLGATKNIQYF.